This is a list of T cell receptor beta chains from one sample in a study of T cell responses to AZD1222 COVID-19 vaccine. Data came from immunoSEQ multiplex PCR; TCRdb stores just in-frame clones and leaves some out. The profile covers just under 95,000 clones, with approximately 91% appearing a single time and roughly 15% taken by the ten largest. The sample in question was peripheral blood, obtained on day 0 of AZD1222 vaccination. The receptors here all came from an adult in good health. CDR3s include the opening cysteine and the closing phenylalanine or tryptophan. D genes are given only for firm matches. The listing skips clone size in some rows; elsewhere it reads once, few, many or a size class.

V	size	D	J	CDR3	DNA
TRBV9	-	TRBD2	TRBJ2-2	CASSFLGLAGSGELFF	TGTGCCAGCAGCTTCCTGGGACTAGCGGGGTCCGGGGAGCTGTTTTTT
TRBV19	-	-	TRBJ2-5	CASRSVQETQYF	TGTGCCAGTAGAAGCGTTCAAGAGACCCAGTACTTC
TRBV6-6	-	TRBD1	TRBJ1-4	CASSQDRDREKLFF	TGTGCCAGCAGTCAGGACAGGGACAGGGAAAAACTGTTTTTT
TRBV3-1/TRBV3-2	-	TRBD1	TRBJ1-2	CASSQGDRVNGYTF	TGTGCCAGCAGCCAGGGGGACAGGGTTAATGGCTACACCTTC
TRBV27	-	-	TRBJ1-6	CASSLTTGSNSPLHF	TGTGCCAGCAGTTTAACAACAGGTTCTAATTCACCCCTCCACTTT
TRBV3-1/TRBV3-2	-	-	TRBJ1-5	CASSQDVNQPQHF	TGTGCCAGCAGCCAAGACGTCAATCAGCCCCAGCATTTT
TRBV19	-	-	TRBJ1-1	CASILTSGGDLNTEAFF	TGTGCCAGTATACTAACCTCGGGGGGGGACTTGAACACTGAAGCTTTCTTT
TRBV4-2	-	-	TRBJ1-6	CASSQPRNSRGSPLHF	TGTGCCAGCAGCCAACCGCGGAATTCGAGGGGTTCACCCCTCCACTTT
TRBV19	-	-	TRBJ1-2	CASNTDRSVNYGYTF	TGTGCCAGTAATACCGACAGGTCCGTTAACTATGGCTACACCTTC
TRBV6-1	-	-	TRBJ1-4	CASSGIRIGTGEKLFF	TGTGCCAGCAGTGGAATTCGAATTGGAACCGGTGAAAAACTGTTTTTT
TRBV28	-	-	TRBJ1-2	CASSQTGGPHYGYTF	TGTGCCAGCAGCCAAACTGGAGGTCCCCACTATGGCTACACCTTC
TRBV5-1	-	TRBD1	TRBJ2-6	CASMDRKAGGLSGANVLTF	TGCGCCAGCATGGATAGAAAGGCAGGGGGCCTCTCTGGGGCCAACGTCCTGACTTTC
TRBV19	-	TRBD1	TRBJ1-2	CASSSGQGAVYGYTF	TGTGCCAGTAGTTCCGGACAGGGGGCTGTCTATGGCTACACCTTC
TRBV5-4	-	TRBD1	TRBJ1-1	CASSLEGDRGAFF	TGTGCCAGCAGCTTGGAGGGGGACAGGGGGGCTTTCTTT
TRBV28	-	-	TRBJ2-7	CASSPGPPYEQYF	TGTGCCAGCAGTCCCGGGCCCCCCTACGAGCAGTACTTC
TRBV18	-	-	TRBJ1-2	CASSLLTAIYGYTF	TGTGCCAGCTCACTCCTGACAGCTATCTATGGCTACACCTTC
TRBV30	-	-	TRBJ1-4	CAWSYNANEKLFF	TGTGCCTGGAGTTACAATGCTAATGAAAAACTGTTTTTT
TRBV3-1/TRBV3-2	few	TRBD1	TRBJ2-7	CASSHIGQGNYEQYF	TGTGCCAGCAGCCACATTGGACAGGGAAACTACGAGCAGTACTTC
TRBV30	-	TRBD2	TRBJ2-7	CAWTGTSGGGRSYEQYF	TGTGCCTGGACCGGGACTAGCGGGGGGGGAAGATCCTACGAGCAGTACTTC
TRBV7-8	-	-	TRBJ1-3	CASSPRDAGNTIYF	TGTGCCAGCAGCCCCAGGGACGCTGGAAACACCATATATTTT
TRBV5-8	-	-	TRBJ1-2	CASSLRNRVPSSYGYTF	TGTGCCAGCAGCTTGAGGAACAGGGTACCCTCTAGCTATGGCTACACCTTC
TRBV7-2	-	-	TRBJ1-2	CASSLGTTNYGYTF	TGTGCCAGCAGCTTAGGCACCACTAACTATGGCTACACCTTC
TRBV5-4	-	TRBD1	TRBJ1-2	CASSLGTGGFGYTF	TGTGCCAGCAGCTTGGGTACAGGGGGATTTGGCTACACCTTC
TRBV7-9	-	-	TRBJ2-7	CASSYNGPQYF	TGTGCCAGCAGCTACAACGGGCCGCAGTACTTC